This T cell receptor beta chain was captured by sequencing in a study of CD8+CD57+ T cells in acquired aplastic anemia. Points from the study as a whole: Patients and controls shared over 25 CD8+ CDR3 sequences, which appeared highly expressed in patients and within their immunodominant clones.

Genomic DNA, the template, was used for profiling of the TCR beta VDJ and CDR3. TCRdb fed the reads into MiXCR, producing one record per CDR3 protein. The sample consists of 150,000 to 200,000 distinct CDR3 sequences, less than 60% of them appearing once. Germline assignment: CDR1 SGHTA and CDR2 FQGNSA. The CDR3 contains 12 residues. The V and J ends lost 5 bases and 7 bases respectively, with 12 bases between them. This clonotype was recorded a few times. What it binds is not known. Whoever was chosen for sequencing had shown CD8+CD57+ cell expansion by flow cytometry. The material sequenced was sorted CD4+, CD8+, or CD8+CD57+ T cells (not recorded which) from PBMCs. This chain links TRBV7-2 with TRBJ2-7; D is uncertain. This TCR was recovered from a human donor with aplastic anemia. In DNA, the CDR3 is TGTGCCAGCAGCGCCGCCTTGGGTGAGCAGTACTTC. Translation gives CASSAALGEQYF.